This is a list of T cell receptor beta chains from one sample in a study of blood T cells in healthy people across ages. MiXCR was run by TCRdb on the 5' RACE reads, yielding one entry per CDR3 protein. This table holds 800,000 to 950,000 distinct CDR3 sequences, under 35% found once. Another study also made use of these data, one on T cells of mothers and their children.

Sequenced: blood. All receptors come from a woman in her 40s in good health. CDR3s include the opening cysteine and the closing phenylalanine or tryptophan. A D gene is named only where the DNA matches it firmly. Size tells how often a clone was seen (once, few, many) or the class of an expanded clone, and some rows leave it out.

d_gene: TRBD2
abundance: -
j_gene: TRBJ2-7
v_gene: TRBV28
CDR3aa: CASSPDGTSDSYEQYF
CDR3nt: TGTGCCAGCAGCCCGGACGGGACTAGCGACTCCTACGAGCAGTACTTC

d_gene: -
abundance: many
j_gene: TRBJ1-5
v_gene: TRBV20-1
CDR3aa: CSASLPGRVTLWEISMGNQPQHF
CDR3nt: TGCAGTGCTAGCTTACCCGGGAGGGTCACCTTATGGGAGATATCTATGGGCAATCAGCCCCAGCATTTT

d_gene: TRBD1
abundance: -
j_gene: TRBJ2-7
v_gene: TRBV20-1
CDR3aa: CSVGQGNNEQYF
CDR3nt: TGCAGTGTAGGACAGGGTAACAATGAGCAGTACTTC

d_gene: -
abundance: -
j_gene: TRBJ2-5
v_gene: TRBV20-1
CDR3aa: CSARPVGETQYF
CDR3nt: TGCAGTGCTAGACCGGTAGGAGAGACCCAGTACTTC

d_gene: -
abundance: many
j_gene: TRBJ2-5
v_gene: TRBV6-5
CDR3aa: CASSSTSLTGEETQYF
CDR3nt: TGTGCCAGCAGTTCCACTTCACTCACCGGGGAAGAGACCCAGTACTTC

d_gene: TRBD1
abundance: -
j_gene: TRBJ2-5
v_gene: TRBV5-6
CDR3aa: CASSDGQGEETQYF
CDR3nt: TGTGCCAGCAGCGACGGACAGGGGGAAGAGACCCAGTACTTC

d_gene: TRBD2
abundance: -
j_gene: TRBJ2-7
v_gene: TRBV4-1
CDR3aa: CASSQGGTRASYEQYF
CDR3nt: TGCGCCAGCAGCCAAGGGGGGACTAGGGCCTCCTACGAGCAGTACTTC

d_gene: -
abundance: few
j_gene: TRBJ1-3
v_gene: TRBV6-5
CDR3aa: CASSYSLRVGSSSGNTIYF
CDR3nt: TGTGCCAGCAGTTACTCGTTAAGGGTTGGCAGTAGCTCTGGAAACACCATATATTTT

d_gene: TRBD1
abundance: -
j_gene: TRBJ1-6
v_gene: TRBV6-1
CDR3aa: CAVDRTTNSPLHF
CDR3nt: TGTGCCGTGGACAGGACGACGAATTCACCCCTCCACTTT

d_gene: TRBD2
abundance: -
j_gene: TRBJ2-5
v_gene: TRBV7-3
CDR3aa: CASSLGPGREEETQYF
CDR3nt: TGTGCCAGCAGCTTAGGGCCGGGGAGGGAGGAAGAGACCCAGTACTTC

d_gene: TRBD1
abundance: few
j_gene: TRBJ1-1
v_gene: TRBV5-5
CDR3aa: CASSFDRDRAFF
CDR3nt: TGTGCCAGCAGCTTCGACAGGGATAGAGCTTTCTTT

d_gene: -
abundance: few
j_gene: TRBJ2-7
v_gene: TRBV28
CDR3aa: CASRTPTPNYEQYF
CDR3nt: TGTGCCAGCAGGACCCCGACTCCTAACTACGAGCAGTACTTC

d_gene: TRBD2
abundance: once
j_gene: TRBJ2-1
v_gene: TRBV4-2
CDR3aa: CASSQEGAGGSDEQFF
CDR3nt: TGTGCCAGCAGCCAAGAAGGAGCGGGAGGTTCTGATGAGCAGTTCTTC

d_gene: -
abundance: many
j_gene: TRBJ2-4
v_gene: TRBV7-2
CDR3aa: CASSLGPPGRRIQYF
CDR3nt: TGTGCCAGCAGCTTAGGCCCCCCGGGAAGGCGTATTCAGTACTTC

d_gene: TRBD1
abundance: -
j_gene: TRBJ2-2
v_gene: TRBV5-6
CDR3aa: CASSEGQRNTGELFF
CDR3nt: TGTGCCAGCAGCGAGGGACAGAGGAACACCGGGGAGCTGTTTTTT

d_gene: -
abundance: -
j_gene: TRBJ1-4
v_gene: TRBV14
CDR3aa: CASSQDLWREKLFF
CDR3nt: TGTGCCAGCAGCCAAGATCTATGGAGAGAAAAACTGTTTTTT

d_gene: -
abundance: many
j_gene: TRBJ2-4
v_gene: TRBV28
CDR3aa: CASSYLQNIQYF
CDR3nt: TGTGCCAGCAGCTACCTTCAAAACATTCAGTACTTC

d_gene: -
abundance: many
j_gene: TRBJ2-1
v_gene: TRBV11-2
CDR3aa: CASKIRGRSYNEQFF
CDR3nt: TGTGCCAGCAAGATCCGGGGGCGCTCCTACAATGAGCAGTTCTTC

d_gene: TRBD1
abundance: few
j_gene: TRBJ2-7
v_gene: TRBV20-1
CDR3aa: CSARTGIVYEQYF
CDR3nt: TGCAGTGCAAGGACAGGGATTGTGTACGAGCAGTACTTC

d_gene: TRBD1
abundance: many
j_gene: TRBJ2-7
v_gene: TRBV12-3/TRBV12-4
CDR3aa: CASSSTGTGVPYEQYF
CDR3nt: TGTGCCAGCAGTTCAACCGGGACAGGGGTTCCCTACGAGCAGTACTTC

d_gene: -
abundance: few
j_gene: TRBJ1-2
v_gene: TRBV5-1
CDR3aa: CASSVAPGRDLYGYTF
CDR3nt: TGCGCCAGCAGCGTCGCCCCGGGACGGGACCTGTATGGCTACACCTTC

d_gene: -
abundance: -
j_gene: TRBJ2-7
v_gene: TRBV10-3
CDR3aa: CAISELDEQYF
CDR3nt: TGTGCCATCAGTGAGCTGGACGAGCAGTACTTC

d_gene: -
abundance: many
j_gene: TRBJ2-7
v_gene: TRBV25-1
CDR3aa: CASSAPGSLSSYEQYF
CDR3nt: TGTGCCAGCAGTGCCCCAGGGAGCCTGAGCTCCTACGAGCAGTACTTC

d_gene: TRBD2
abundance: many
j_gene: TRBJ2-7
v_gene: TRBV4-2
CDR3aa: CASSHTRGYGSGGSSYEQYF
CDR3nt: TGTGCCAGCAGCCACACACGGGGATATGGCAGCGGGGGGAGCTCCTACGAGCAGTACTTC

d_gene: TRBD2
abundance: few
j_gene: TRBJ2-7
v_gene: TRBV28
CDR3aa: CASSSPGRRGGEQYF
CDR3nt: TGTGCCAGCAGTTCCCCGGGACGACGGGGGGGAGAGCAGTACTTC

d_gene: -
abundance: -
j_gene: TRBJ1-2
v_gene: TRBV6-5
CDR3aa: CASSYGRNYGYTF
CDR3nt: TGTGCCAGCAGTTACGGCAGAAACTATGGCTACACCTTC

d_gene: -
abundance: -
j_gene: TRBJ2-1
v_gene: TRBV19
CDR3aa: CASNEGYNEQFF
CDR3nt: TGTGCCAGTAATGAGGGGTACAATGAGCAGTTCTTC

d_gene: -
abundance: -
j_gene: TRBJ1-4
v_gene: TRBV5-1
CDR3aa: CASSLGGIMGEKLFF
CDR3nt: TGCGCCAGCAGCTTGGGCGGAATCATGGGAGAAAAACTGTTTTTT

d_gene: -
abundance: many
j_gene: TRBJ2-1
v_gene: TRBV11-2
CDR3aa: CASSPRSSGPRNEQFF
CDR3nt: TGTGCCAGCAGCCCCCGCAGTAGCGGACCTCGGAATGAGCAGTTCTTC

d_gene: -
abundance: -
j_gene: TRBJ2-3
v_gene: TRBV10-3
CDR3aa: CAIGGGAVTDTQYF
CDR3nt: TGTGCCATTGGGGGGGGGGCGGTCACAGATACGCAGTATTTT

d_gene: TRBD1
abundance: -
j_gene: TRBJ2-1
v_gene: TRBV7-2
CDR3aa: CANSLPSTGRYNEQFF
CDR3nt: TGTGCCAACAGCTTACCTTCGACAGGGCGGTACAATGAGCAGTTCTTC

d_gene: -
abundance: -
j_gene: TRBJ2-1
v_gene: TRBV5-1
CDR3aa: CASSLIPGIGGPNEHFF
CDR3nt: TGCGCCAGCAGCTTGATCCCGGGGATCGGCGGACCCAATGAGCACTTCTTC

d_gene: -
abundance: few
j_gene: TRBJ1-5
v_gene: TRBV28
CDR3aa: CASSSPSANQPQHF
CDR3nt: TGTGCCAGCAGCTCGCCAAGCGCCAATCAGCCCCAGCATTTT

d_gene: -
abundance: many
j_gene: TRBJ2-6
v_gene: TRBV10-3
CDR3aa: CAISETGTWSSGANVLTF
CDR3nt: TGTGCCATCAGTGAAACCGGGACGTGGAGCTCTGGGGCCAACGTCCTGACTTTC

d_gene: -
abundance: -
j_gene: TRBJ2-3
v_gene: TRBV20-1
CDR3aa: CSARPRAWEDMQYF
CDR3nt: TGCAGTGCGCGCCCGAGGGCGTGGGAAGATATGCAGTATTTT

d_gene: TRBD1
abundance: -
j_gene: TRBJ1-1
v_gene: TRBV2
CDR3aa: CASVKQGVLAEAFF
CDR3nt: TGTGCCAGCGTCAAGCAGGGGGTTTTGGCTGAAGCTTTCTTT

d_gene: -
abundance: -
j_gene: TRBJ1-1
v_gene: TRBV11-2
CDR3aa: CASSPILGGTEAFF
CDR3nt: TGTGCCAGCAGCCCAATCTTAGGAGGTACTGAAGCTTTCTTT

d_gene: -
abundance: -
j_gene: TRBJ1-3
v_gene: TRBV18
CDR3aa: CASSPSSGNTIYF
CDR3nt: TGTGCCAGCAGCCCATCGAGTGGAAACACCATATATTTT

d_gene: -
abundance: few
j_gene: TRBJ2-7
v_gene: TRBV7-3
CDR3aa: CASSLGGGHEQYF
CDR3nt: TGTGCCAGCAGCTTAGGTGGGGGGCACGAGCAGTACTTC

d_gene: -
abundance: few
j_gene: TRBJ1-2
v_gene: TRBV14
CDR3aa: CASSLLDSSYGYTF
CDR3nt: TGTGCCAGCAGCCTTCTGGACAGTTCCTATGGCTACACCTTC

d_gene: -
abundance: few
j_gene: TRBJ1-2
v_gene: TRBV19
CDR3aa: CASSIDGRGYGYTF
CDR3nt: TGTGCCAGTAGTATAGATGGCAGGGGCTATGGCTACACCTTC

d_gene: -
abundance: -
j_gene: TRBJ1-1
v_gene: TRBV9
CDR3aa: CASSAQGYNTEAFF
CDR3nt: TGTGCCAGCAGCGCCCAGGGTTATAACACTGAGGCTTTCTTT

d_gene: -
abundance: many
j_gene: TRBJ2-1
v_gene: TRBV7-9
CDR3aa: CASSSYRGAGSSYNEQFF
CDR3nt: TGTGCCAGCAGCTCCTACCGGGGGGCCGGGAGCTCCTACAATGAGCAGTTCTTC

d_gene: -
abundance: -
j_gene: TRBJ1-4
v_gene: TRBV27
CDR3aa: CASRTKGIEKLFF
CDR3nt: TGTGCCAGCAGGACTAAGGGGATTGAAAAACTGTTTTTT

d_gene: -
abundance: -
j_gene: TRBJ1-1
v_gene: TRBV7-9
CDR3aa: CASEQGLNTEAFF
CDR3nt: TGTGCCAGTGAACAGGGATTGAACACTGAAGCTTTCTTT

d_gene: -
abundance: -
j_gene: TRBJ2-6
v_gene: TRBV2
CDR3aa: CASLGHTGANVLTF
CDR3nt: TGTGCCAGCTTAGGACACACCGGGGCCAACGTCCTGACTTTC

d_gene: -
abundance: -
j_gene: TRBJ2-1
v_gene: TRBV7-8
CDR3aa: CASSSWTVYNEQFF
CDR3nt: TGTGCCAGCAGCTCCTGGACTGTCTACAATGAGCAGTTCTTC

d_gene: -
abundance: few
j_gene: TRBJ2-7
v_gene: TRBV27
CDR3aa: CASSLRISSYEQYF
CDR3nt: TGTGCCAGCAGTTTACGGATATCCTCCTACGAGCAGTACTTC

d_gene: -
abundance: -
j_gene: TRBJ1-1
v_gene: TRBV29-1
CDR3aa: CSVELRNTEAFF
CDR3nt: TGCAGCGTTGAATTACGGAACACTGAAGCTTTCTTT

d_gene: -
abundance: -
j_gene: TRBJ2-7
v_gene: TRBV7-9
CDR3aa: CASSSGDSSAASYEQYF
CDR3nt: TGTGCCAGCAGCTCCGGAGATTCCAGTGCCGCCTCCTACGAGCAGTACTTC

d_gene: TRBD1
abundance: -
j_gene: TRBJ1-1
v_gene: TRBV5-1
CDR3aa: CASRKLQGDTEAFF
CDR3nt: TGCGCCAGCAGAAAATTACAGGGGGACACTGAAGCTTTCTTT

d_gene: TRBD2
abundance: -
j_gene: TRBJ2-5
v_gene: TRBV28
CDR3aa: CASSPTGTSGGTASETQYF
CDR3nt: TGTGCCAGCAGCCCTACCGGGACTAGCGGGGGGACAGCCTCGGAGACCCAGTACTTC

d_gene: -
abundance: many
j_gene: TRBJ1-2
v_gene: TRBV19
CDR3aa: CASSLTTNYGYTF
CDR3nt: TGTGCCAGTAGCCTGACAACCAACTATGGCTACACCTTC

d_gene: -
abundance: -
j_gene: TRBJ1-2
v_gene: TRBV11-2
CDR3aa: CASSSLSMMVIQGNYGYTF
CDR3nt: TGTGCCAGCAGCTCGCTTAGTATGATGGTGATCCAGGGGAACTATGGTTACACCTTC

d_gene: TRBD1
abundance: many
j_gene: TRBJ2-7
v_gene: TRBV27
CDR3aa: CASSLSDRASGQYF
CDR3nt: TGTGCCAGCAGTTTATCCGACAGGGCGTCCGGGCAGTACTTC

d_gene: -
abundance: many
j_gene: TRBJ2-7
v_gene: TRBV20-1
CDR3aa: CSARVGTKYEQYF
CDR3nt: TGCAGTGCTAGAGTCGGGACCAAATACGAGCAGTACTTC

d_gene: TRBD2
abundance: -
j_gene: TRBJ2-5
v_gene: TRBV5-6
CDR3aa: CASSPLSGVIETQYF
CDR3nt: TGTGCCAGCAGCCCTTTAAGCGGGGTGATAGAGACCCAGTACTTC

d_gene: -
abundance: many
j_gene: TRBJ2-1
v_gene: TRBV14
CDR3aa: CASSQGGALQFF
CDR3nt: TGTGCCAGCAGCCAAGGAGGGGCCTTACAGTTCTTC